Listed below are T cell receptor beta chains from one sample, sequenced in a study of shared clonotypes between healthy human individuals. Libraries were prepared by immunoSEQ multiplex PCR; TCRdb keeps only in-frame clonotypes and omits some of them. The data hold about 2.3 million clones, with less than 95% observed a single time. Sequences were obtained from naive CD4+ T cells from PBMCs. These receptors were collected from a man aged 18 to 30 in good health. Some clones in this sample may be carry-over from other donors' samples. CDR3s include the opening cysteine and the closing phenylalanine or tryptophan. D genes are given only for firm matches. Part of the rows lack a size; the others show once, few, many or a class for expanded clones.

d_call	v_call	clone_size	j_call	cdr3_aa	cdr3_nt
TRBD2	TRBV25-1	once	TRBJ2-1	CARRGTSGDNEQFF	TGTGCCAGAAGGGGGACTAGCGGCGACAATGAGCAGTTCTTC
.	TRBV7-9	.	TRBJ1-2	CASNPQVTGRSDGYTF	TGTGCCAGCAACCCTCAGGTGACGGGACGTAGTGATGGCTACACCTTC
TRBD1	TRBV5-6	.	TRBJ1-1	CASSPTGGTNTEAFF	TGTGCCAGCAGCCCGACAGGGGGAACGAACACTGAAGCTTTCTTT
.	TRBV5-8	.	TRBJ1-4	CASSLRGEKLFF	TGTGCCAGCAGCTTACGTGGTGAAAAACTGTTTTTT
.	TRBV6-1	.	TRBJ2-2	CASTASVTGELFF	TGTGCCAGCACAGCCTCGGTCACCGGGGAGCTGTTTTTT
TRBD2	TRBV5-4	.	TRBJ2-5	CASSLAGEGQETQYF	TGTGCCAGCAGCTTGGCGGGGGAGGGCCAAGAGACCCAGTACTTC
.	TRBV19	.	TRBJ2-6	CASSTLTAPGANVLTF	TGTGCCAGTAGTACCCTCACCGCTCCTGGGGCCAACGTCCTGACTTTC
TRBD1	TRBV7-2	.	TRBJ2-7	CASRTGGGNEQYF	TGTGCCAGCCGGACAGGGGGGGGCAACGAGCAGTACTTC
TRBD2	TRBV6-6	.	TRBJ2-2	CASTETSGGNTGELFF	TGTGCCAGCACCGAGACTAGCGGGGGGAACACCGGGGAGCTGTTTTTT
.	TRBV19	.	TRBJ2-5	CATRSSPETQYF	TGTGCCACACGGAGCTCCCCAGAGACCCAGTACTTC
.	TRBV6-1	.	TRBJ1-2	CASSEALAGGYGYTF	TGTGCCAGCAGTGAAGCGCTTGCGGGTGGCTATGGCTACACCTTC
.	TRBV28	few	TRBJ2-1	CASSTPSRVDEQFF	TGTGCCAGCAGTACTCCAAGCAGGGTTGATGAGCAGTTCTTC
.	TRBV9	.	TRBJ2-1	CASSVRNEQFF	TGTGCCAGCAGCGTTAGGAATGAGCAGTTCTTC
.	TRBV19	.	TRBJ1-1	CASSIGGARFAAFF	TGTGCCAGTAGTATAGGAGGGGCGCGATTCGCGGCTTTCTTT
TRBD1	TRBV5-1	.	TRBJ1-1	CASSQGTGDTEAFF	TGCGCCAGCAGCCAGGGGACAGGGGACACTGAAGCTTTCTTT
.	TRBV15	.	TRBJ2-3	CATSRDRSVGRTDTQYF	TGTGCCACCAGCAGAGATAGGTCGGTAGGGCGCACAGATACGCAGTATTTT
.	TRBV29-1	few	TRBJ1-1	CSGKWGRNTEAFF	TGCAGCGGAAAGTGGGGAAGGAACACTGAAGCTTTCTTT
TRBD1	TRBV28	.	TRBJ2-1	CATTDLFRDRGHNEQFF	TGTGCCACCACTGATCTATTCCGGGACAGGGGCCACAATGAGCAGTTCTTC
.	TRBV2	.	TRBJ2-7	CASRRRSEQYF	TGTGCCAGCAGAAGAAGGTCCGAGCAGTACTTC
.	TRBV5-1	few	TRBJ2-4	CASSLLAEAKNIQYF	TGCGCCAGCAGCTTGCTGGCAGAAGCCAAAAACATTCAGTACTTC
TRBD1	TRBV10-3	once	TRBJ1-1	CAMTGARGTEAFF	TGTGCCATGACAGGGGCCCGGGGAACTGAAGCTTTCTTT
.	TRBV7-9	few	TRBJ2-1	CASSGRVMEQFF	TGTGCCAGCAGCGGCCGTGTGATGGAGCAGTTCTTC
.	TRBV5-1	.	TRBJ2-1	CASKGGGATGPYNEQFF	TGCGCCAGCAAAGGAGGGGGAGCGACAGGGCCCTACAATGAGCAGTTCTTC
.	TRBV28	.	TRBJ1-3	CASRGNTIYF	TGTGCCAGCCGCGGAAACACCATATATTTT
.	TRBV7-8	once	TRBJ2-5	CASSPTRLETQYF	TGTGCCAGCAGTCCCACAAGGTTGGAGACCCAGTACTTC
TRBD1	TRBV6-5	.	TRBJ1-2	CASSYSTGGGSYTF	TGTGCCAGCAGTTACTCTACAGGGGGAGGTAGCTACACCTTC
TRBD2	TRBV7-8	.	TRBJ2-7	CASSGGLAGTYEQYF	TGTGCCAGCAGCGGAGGACTAGCGGGAACCTACGAGCAGTACTTC
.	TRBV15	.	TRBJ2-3	CASRRGEGGDTQYF	TGTGCCTCCCGCAGGGGGGAAGGAGGAGATACGCAGTATTTT
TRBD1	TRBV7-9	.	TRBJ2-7	CASSLLGQGIIDEQYF	TGTGCCAGCAGCTTATTGGGACAGGGGATCATCGACGAGCAGTACTTC
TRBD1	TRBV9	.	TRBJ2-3	CASSVGTGTDTQYF	TGTGCCAGCAGCGTGGGGACAGGGACAGATACGCAGTATTTT
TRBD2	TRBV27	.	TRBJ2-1	CASSLFPSGSYNEQFF	TGTGCCAGCAGTTTATTTCCTAGCGGGAGTTACAATGAGCAGTTCTTC
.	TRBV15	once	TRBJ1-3	CATSRDVGPGNTIYF	TGTGCCACCAGCAGGGACGTGGGGCCTGGAAACACCATATATTTT
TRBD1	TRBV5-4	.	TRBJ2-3	CASSPRGRGTDTQYF	TGTGCCAGCAGCCCCAGGGGGCGCGGCACAGATACGCAGTATTTT
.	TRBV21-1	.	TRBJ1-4	CASSKIPGRVYNGLNEKLFF	TGTGCCAGCAGCAAGATCCCGGGCCGAGTATACAACGGTCTTAATGAAAAACTGTTTTTT
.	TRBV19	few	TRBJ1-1	CASSTRITEAFF	TGTGCCAGTAGTACCCGGATAACTGAAGCTTTCTTT
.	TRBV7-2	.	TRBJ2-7	CASSLQGNSYEQYF	TGTGCCAGCAGCTTGCAGGGAAACTCCTACGAGCAGTACTTC
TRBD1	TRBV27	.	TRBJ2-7	CASSFDRTGVEYEQYF	TGTGCCAGCAGTTTCGACCGGACAGGGGTTGAGTACGAGCAGTACTTC
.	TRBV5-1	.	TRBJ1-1	CASSLGTVLPEAFF	TGCGCCAGCAGCCTGGGGACGGTCCTCCCTGAAGCTTTCTTT
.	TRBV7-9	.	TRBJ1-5	CASSLALDSGSNQPQHF	TGTGCCAGCAGCTTAGCCTTGGACAGTGGCAGCAATCAGCCCCAGCATTTT
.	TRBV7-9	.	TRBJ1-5	CASSLQAAQPQHF	TGTGCCAGCAGCTTACAGGCGGCTCAGCCCCAGCATTTT
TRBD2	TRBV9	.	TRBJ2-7	CASSPSLAETYEQYF	TGTGCCAGCAGCCCTTCACTAGCGGAGACCTACGAGCAGTACTTC
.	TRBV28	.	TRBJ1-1	CASSFPPEAFF	TGTGCCAGCAGTTTTCCCCCTGAAGCTTTCTTT
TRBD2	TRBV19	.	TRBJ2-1	CASSARLAGGYNEQFF	TGTGCCAGTAGTGCGAGACTAGCGGGAGGCTACAATGAGCAGTTCTTC
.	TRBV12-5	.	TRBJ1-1	CASGLVGTTEAFF	TGTGCTAGTGGTTTAGTCGGGACAACTGAAGCTTTCTTT
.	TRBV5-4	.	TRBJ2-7	CASSLVSGRTNSYEQYF	TGTGCCAGCAGCTTGGTGTCGGGACGGACAAACTCCTACGAGCAGTACTTC
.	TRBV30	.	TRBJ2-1	CACSRVNEQFF	TGTGCCTGCTCAAGGGTAAACGAGCAGTTCTTC